This T cell receptor (beta chain) was retrieved from a study of monozygotic twins with inflammatory bowel disease (dated by TCRdb to between 2017 and 2020). Background for the entire study: The complete study included approximately 28 monozygotic twin pairs: 19 IBD-discordant Danish pairs and nine German pairs, of which four were IBD-concordant and five were IBD-discordant. The search for disease-associated traits relied mainly on comparing, within discordant pairs, IBD patients with their genetically identical healthy co-twins. Each individual had, on average, about 151 000 unique TCRalpha sequences and 181 000 unique TCRbeta sequences available for analysis. Study-wide conclusions, independent of this receptor: Because patients received different immunosuppressive treatments, the repertoires may have picked up extra background noise and variability between individuals. Repertoire similarity did not differ between concordant and discordant twins, which could be due to limited statistical power. TCRbeta repertoire diversity, by inverse Simpson index, was decreased in IBD patients compared with their healthy co-twins. Distinction between different T cell subtypes could not be achieved in the analysis. IBD patients shared fewer clonotypes with other individuals than healthy twins did, most markedly in patients showing signs of disease activity. The results gave no support for a single strong signal or clonotype linked to IBD.

Library preparation was by 5' RACE. For each TCR library, 3,000 to 3,500 ng of total RNA was used. For each sample, cDNA synthesis with SMARTScribe reverse transcriptase was split into eight separate reactions. During cDNA synthesis, template switching was used to introduce unique molecular identifiers that contained a 6-nucleotide sample barcode. Amplification of TCRalpha and TCRbeta cDNA involved two nested PCRs of 16 and 9 cycles, and each PCR was followed by bead purification. Before amplification, the cDNA was treated with uracil DNA-glycosylase and purified using the QIAquick PCR purification kit. In the second PCR, Illumina TruSeq-compatible adapters and sample-specific barcodes were added. TapeStation and Qubit were used to check library quality and concentration, and 5 ng of each library was pooled. Pooled libraries were sequenced on an Illumina HiSeq2500 single-index Rapid Run with 2 x 100 bp reads and custom sequencing primers. The paper's processing steps were these. MiGEC version 1.2.6 was used for UMI-based consensus assembly to correct PCR and sequencing errors. MiXCR version 2.1.1 was used to carry out V(D)J alignment, clonotype assembly and CDR3 extraction. Gene usage, clonotype sharing and MAIT/NKT TCR abundance were normalised by analysing the top 1000, 10 000 and 20 000 clonotypes per sample. After downsampling to 27 000 UMIs, diversity was calculated as the inverse Simpson index using the vegan R package. Paired Mann-Whitney U tests were applied to discordant twin pairs, and Benjamini-Hochberg correction was used for multiple testing. The reads went through TCRdb reprocessing, and each CDR3 protein sequence gets one entry with no DNA. TCRdb, rather than the study authors, made the V and J calls. For this sample, the table gives fewer than 200,000 distinct CDR3 sequences. The leading ten clones occupy 2.4% of the sample.

A roughly 2.5 ml peripheral blood sample was drawn into PAXgene tubes per donor and stored at -80°C. Without any T cell sorting, total RNA was extracted from whole blood using the PAXgene blood miRNA kit on an automated QIAcube. Peripheral blood from monozygotic twin pairs, either concordant or discordant for inflammatory bowel disease, underwent deep TCRalpha and TCRbeta repertoire profiling that used unique molecular barcoding. Smoking habits were recorded for all twin pairs, and individuals were classified as current, former or never smokers. The CDR3 holds 15 amino acids from the cysteine to the phenylalanine. DNA for this receptor is not on file. The germline V gene (reference sequence) provides CDR1 SEHNR and CDR2 FQNEAQ. A remark on this clonotype: Its binding antigen is unknown.

Sequencing was carried out using blood. The receptor chain draws on TRBV7-9 and TRBJ1-5; absent DNA, TCRdb's TRBD1 call cannot be checked. The clonotype originates from a human donor with ulcerative colitis or Crohn's disease, or a healthy co-twin of an affected twin (not recorded which). Here the CDR3 is given as CASSQGDDSNQPQHF.